This TCR beta chain was identified during a study of cytomegalovirus exposure and HLA in healthy donors. General observations from the study: Later on, a genetic analysis was performed. It linked a missense variant in DCLRE1C with V- and J-gene trimming of TCR beta.

As regards this clone: What it recognizes is unknown.

PCR amplification relied on 60 Vbeta primers (plus 13 Jbeta primers). Produced via immunoSEQ multiplex PCR; TCRdb's table is partial and in-frame only. The ten top clones account for 0.9% to 1.2%, within a sample of approximately 110,000 clones. Sequenced sample: PBMCs. This TCR was sampled from a man in his late teens or twenties in good health and CMV-seronegative.

Written as DNA, the CDR3 is TGCGCCAGCAGCCTCGACCCCGGGGCGCAGTATTTT. Translation: CASSLDPGAQYF. J is TRBJ2-3 and V is TRBV4-1; D perhaps matches TRBD2 (5 bases). This CDR3 is built from 12 residues. V was cut by 4 bases and J by 10 bases, with 12 bases left in between. Per the germline V gene, CDR1 is MGHRA and CDR2 is YSYEKL.